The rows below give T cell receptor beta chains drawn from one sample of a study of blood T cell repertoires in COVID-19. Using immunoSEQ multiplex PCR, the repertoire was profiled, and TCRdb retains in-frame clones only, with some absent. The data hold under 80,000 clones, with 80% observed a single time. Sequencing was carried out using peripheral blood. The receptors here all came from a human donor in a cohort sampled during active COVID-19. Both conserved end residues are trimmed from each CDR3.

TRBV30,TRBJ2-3,AWTGQYPSTDTQY
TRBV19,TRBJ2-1,ASRSPGLAGSGRQF
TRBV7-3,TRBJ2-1,ASSLKDVAGVGYNEQF
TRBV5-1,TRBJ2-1,ASSLVGADSYNEQF
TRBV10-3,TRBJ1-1,AISGQVPVNTEAF
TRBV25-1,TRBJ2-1,ASSESRVVNEQF
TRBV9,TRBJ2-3,ASRSSGADTQY
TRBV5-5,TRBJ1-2,ASSSGQGFGYT
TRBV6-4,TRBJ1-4,ASPCSGDRSNEKLF
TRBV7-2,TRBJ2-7,ASSRTSGYEQY
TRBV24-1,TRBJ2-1,ATSEPGQGASQF
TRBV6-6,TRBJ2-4,ASTSGQGAAKNIQY
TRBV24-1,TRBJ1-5,ATSDPGQGKNQPQH
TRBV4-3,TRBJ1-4,ASSQDLAVRGKTNEKLF
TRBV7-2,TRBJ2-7,ASRPTGSSRYEQY
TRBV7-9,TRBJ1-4,ASSLDGTGTEKLF
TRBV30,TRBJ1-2,AWGRNYGYT
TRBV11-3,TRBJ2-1,ASSLEGTSRPNEQF
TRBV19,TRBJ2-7,ASSIKGATYEQY
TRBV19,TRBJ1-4,ASGFLSGGGQGNEKLF
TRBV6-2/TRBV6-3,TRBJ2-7,ASSYRGRSYEQY
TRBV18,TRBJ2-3,ASSRSTDTQY
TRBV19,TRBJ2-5,ASSAGEKRETQY
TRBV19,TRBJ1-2,ASSPEGYGYT
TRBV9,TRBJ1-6,ASSVGSNSPLH
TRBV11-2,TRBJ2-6,ASSLGSGAGANVLT
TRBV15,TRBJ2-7,ATSRDSSYEQY
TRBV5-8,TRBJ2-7,ASSQNWGRGEQY
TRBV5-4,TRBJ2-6,ASSFGLAGGTGANVLT
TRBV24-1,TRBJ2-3,ATSGPSGTSTFMDTQY
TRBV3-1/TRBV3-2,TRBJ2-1,ASSQDRIAVNEQF
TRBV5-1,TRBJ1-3,ASSLGQRNTIY
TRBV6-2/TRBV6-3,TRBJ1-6,ASSRTSNSPLH
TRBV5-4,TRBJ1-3,ASSWDRAGNTIY
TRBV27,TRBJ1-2,ASSSPGNYGYT
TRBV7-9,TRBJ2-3,ASSPKQKITDTQY
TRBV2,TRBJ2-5,ASISQGQETQY
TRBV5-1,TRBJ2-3,ASRPTGHSTDTQY